This T cell receptor (beta chain) was found in a study of cytomegalovirus exposure and HLA in healthy donors. This clone is a singleton in its sample. The PCR used 60 Vbeta and 13 Jbeta primers. Here immunoSEQ multiplex PCR was the method, and the copy in TCRdb shows in-frame clones only, minus some. The repertoire holds about 160,000 clones, with about four fifths as singletons. The CDR3 spans 15 residues. The V and J ends lost 0 bases and 7 bases respectively, with 10 bases between them. In germline, CDR1 is SEHNR, CDR2 FQNEAQ (reference sequence). The V gene is TRBV7-9, the J gene TRBJ1-6, with a possible D match to TRBD1 (5 bases). The source is a male donor in good health and CMV-seropositive. Sequencing was performed on PBMCs. The CDR3 here is CASSLALSGNSPLHF. In DNA form, the CDR3 reads TGTGCCAGCAGCTTAGCGCTGTCAGGGAATTCACCCCTCCACTTT.